This TCR beta chain was identified during a study of blood T cell repertoires in COVID-19. About the research overall: The samples span acute and convalescent COVID-19 from the United States, Italy and Spain. The cDNA or gDNA used as material had been derived from T cells, B-cell-depleted T cells, or PBMCs.

From germline, CDR1 is LNHDA and CDR2 SQIVND (reference sequence). The length of the CDR3 is 15 residues. Trimming left V 3 bases short and J 7 bases short, with 16 bases between. Original data processing: By means of reference gene primer amplification, nucleated cell counts were estimated. Assay: immunoSEQ multiplex PCR; the TCRdb copy retains only in-frame clones and omits some. The DNA was the basis for D and trimming; V, J and clone size are from that table. The profile covers a few hundred thousand clones, with about 87% appearing a single time and 3% to 3.5% taken by the ten largest. This sequence was found in a man between 60 and 70 years old with acute or convalescent COVID-19. The sample comprised peripheral blood. J is TRBJ1-5 and V is TRBV19, with a tentative D call TRBD1 (6 bases). For the CDR3, the DNA is TGTGCCAGTAGTATCCGAGGGGGGGGCGGGCAGCCCCAGCATTTT. Protein: CASSIRGGGGQPQHF.